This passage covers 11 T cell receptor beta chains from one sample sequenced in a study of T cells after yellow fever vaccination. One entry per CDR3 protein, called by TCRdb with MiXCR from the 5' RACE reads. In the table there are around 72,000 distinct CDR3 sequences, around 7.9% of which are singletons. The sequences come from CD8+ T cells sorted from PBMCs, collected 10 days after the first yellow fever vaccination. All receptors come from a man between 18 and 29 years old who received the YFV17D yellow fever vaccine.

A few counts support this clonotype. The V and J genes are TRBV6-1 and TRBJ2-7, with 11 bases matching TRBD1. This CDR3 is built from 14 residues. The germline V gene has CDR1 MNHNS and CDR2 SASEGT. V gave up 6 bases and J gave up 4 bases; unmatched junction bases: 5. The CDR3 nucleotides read TGTGCCAGCAGGCCGGGACAGGGGGTATACGAGCAGTACGTC. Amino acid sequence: CASRPGQGVYEQYV.

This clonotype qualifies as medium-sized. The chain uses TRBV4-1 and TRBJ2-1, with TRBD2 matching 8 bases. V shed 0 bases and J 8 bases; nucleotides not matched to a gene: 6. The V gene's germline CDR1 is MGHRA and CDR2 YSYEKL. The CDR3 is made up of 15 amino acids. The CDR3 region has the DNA TGCGCCAGCAGCCAAGAACGCGGGGGGTATGATGAGCAGTTCTTC. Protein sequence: CASSQERGGYDEQFF.

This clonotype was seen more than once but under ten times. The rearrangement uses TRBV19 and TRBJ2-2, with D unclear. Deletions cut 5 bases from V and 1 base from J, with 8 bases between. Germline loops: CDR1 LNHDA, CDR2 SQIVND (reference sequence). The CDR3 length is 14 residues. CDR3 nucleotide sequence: TGTGCCAGTAGTCCTCAAGGGAACACCGGGGAGCTGTTTTTT. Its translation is CASSPQGNTGELFF.

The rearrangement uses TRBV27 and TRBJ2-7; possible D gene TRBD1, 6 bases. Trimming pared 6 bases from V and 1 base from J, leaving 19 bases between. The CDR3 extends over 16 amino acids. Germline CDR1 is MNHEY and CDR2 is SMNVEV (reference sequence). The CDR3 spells CASRAIWAGESYEQYF. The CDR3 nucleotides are TGTGCCAGCAGAGCCATTTGGGCAGGGGAATCCTACGAGCAGTACTTC.

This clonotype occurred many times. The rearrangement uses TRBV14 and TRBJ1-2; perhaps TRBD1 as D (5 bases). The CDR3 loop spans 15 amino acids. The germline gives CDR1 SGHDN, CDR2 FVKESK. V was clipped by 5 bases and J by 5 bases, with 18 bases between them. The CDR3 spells CASSSRQLPGYGYTF. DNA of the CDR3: TGTGCCAGCAGCTCTCGACAGCTCCCGGGATATGGCTACACCTTC.

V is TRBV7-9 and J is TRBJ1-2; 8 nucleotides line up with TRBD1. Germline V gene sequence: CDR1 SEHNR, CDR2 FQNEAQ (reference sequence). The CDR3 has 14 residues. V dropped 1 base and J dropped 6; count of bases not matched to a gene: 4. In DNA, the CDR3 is TGTGCCAGCAGCTTAGTACCACAGGGGGATGGCTACACCTTC. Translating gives CASSLVPQGDGYTF.

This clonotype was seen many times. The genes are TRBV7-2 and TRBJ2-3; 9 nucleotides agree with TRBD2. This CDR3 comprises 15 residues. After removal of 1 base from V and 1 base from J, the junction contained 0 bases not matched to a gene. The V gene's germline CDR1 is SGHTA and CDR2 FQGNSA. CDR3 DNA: TGTGCCAGCAGCTTAGGGACTAGCGGCACAGATACGCAGTATTTT. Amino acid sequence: CASSLGTSGTDTQYF.

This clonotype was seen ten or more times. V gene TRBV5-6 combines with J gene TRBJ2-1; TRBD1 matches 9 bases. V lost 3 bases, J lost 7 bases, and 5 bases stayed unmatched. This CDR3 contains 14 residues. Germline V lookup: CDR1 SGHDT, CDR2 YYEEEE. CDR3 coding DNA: TGTGCCAGCAGCTACCCCGGACAGGGGAATGAGCAGTTCTTC. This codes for CASSYPGQGNEQFF.

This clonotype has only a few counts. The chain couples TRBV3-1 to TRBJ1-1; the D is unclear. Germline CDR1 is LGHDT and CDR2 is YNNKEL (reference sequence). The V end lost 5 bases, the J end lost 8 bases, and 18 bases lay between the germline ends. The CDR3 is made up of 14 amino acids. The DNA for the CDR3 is TGTGCCAGCAGCTTCAAGTATCAGAATGGGGAAGCTTTCTTT. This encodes CASSFKYQNGEAFF.

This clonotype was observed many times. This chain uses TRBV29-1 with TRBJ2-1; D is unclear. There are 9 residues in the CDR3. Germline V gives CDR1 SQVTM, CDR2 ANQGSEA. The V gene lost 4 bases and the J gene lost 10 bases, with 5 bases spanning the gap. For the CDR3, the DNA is TGCAGCGTTGCATACGAGCAGTTCTTC. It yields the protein CSVAYEQFF.

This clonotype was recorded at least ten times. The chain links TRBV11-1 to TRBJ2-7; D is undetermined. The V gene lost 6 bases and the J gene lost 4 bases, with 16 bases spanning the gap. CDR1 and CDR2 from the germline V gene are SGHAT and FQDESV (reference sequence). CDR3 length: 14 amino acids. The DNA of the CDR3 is TGTGCCAGCAGTAGACGGCTGGTTATGTACGAGCAGTACGTC. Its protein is CASSRRLVMYEQYV.